This TCR beta chain is from a study of shared clonotypes between healthy human individuals. Across the whole study: Donors consisted of a couple of women and a few men between 18 and 49. Each donor had three CD4 naive, three CD4 memory, two CD8 naive and one CD8 memory plate. General observations from the study: Naive CD4 clonotype sharing across several donors was about 5%.

HIV-negative, healthy adults without recent acute infections or vaccinations were the donors. The CDR3 has 14 residues. The trim removed 4 bases at V and 11 bases at J, leaving 12 bases unmatched. Germline loops: CDR1 KGHSH, CDR2 LQKENI. TCRdb's copy holds only in-frame clones and misses some; the assay was immunoSEQ multiplex PCR. Counted here are about 980,000 clones, more than 75% occurring once; the ten biggest clones make up approximately 1.5%. This clone has a handful of counts. What it recognizes is unknown. The sequence was collected from a man aged 18 to 29 in good health. Sample: memory CD4+ T cells sorted from blood. Subset noted: CD45RA-negative fraction. The rearrangement joins TRBV18 to TRBJ1-1, with 8 bases aligning to TRBD1. The CDR3 region has the DNA TGTGCCAGCTCACTGAGGGATGAACAGGGGGACGCTTTCTTT. Its protein is CASSLRDEQGDAFF.